These T cell receptor beta chains were read from a single sample in a study of immune evolution from preneoplasia to lung adenocarcinoma. Measured with immunoSEQ multiplex PCR; TCRdb has only the in-frame clones, and not every one. Of around 6,200 clones listed, roughly three quarters are singletons. Material: FFPE invasive lung adenocarcinoma tissue. These receptors were collected from a person between 50 and 60 years old with lung adenocarcinoma. CDR3s include the opening cysteine and the closing phenylalanine or tryptophan. The D gene is left open where the match is weak. Rows may omit the clone size; those that give it use once, few, many or a size class.

d_gene,j_gene,abundance,v_gene,CDR3nt,CDR3aa
.,TRBJ2-5,.,TRBV10-3,TGTGCCATCAGTGAGGGGGTCTACGAAAGGCAAGAGACCCAGTACTTC,CAISEGVYERQETQYF
TRBD1,TRBJ2-1,.,TRBV6-6,TGTGCCAGCAGTCCCCTTCGACAGGGGATTGGGAATGAGCAGTTCTTC,CASSPLRQGIGNEQFF
TRBD1,TRBJ2-1,few,TRBV6-1,TGTGCCAGCAGTCGTCAGGGGGCAATTAGCAATGAGCAGTTCTTC,CASSRQGAISNEQFF
.,TRBJ1-4,few,TRBV27,TGTGCCAGCAGTTTCCTCCGGGGGGAAAAACTGTTTTTT,CASSFLRGEKLFF
.,TRBJ2-6,.,TRBV6-5,TGTACCAGCAGCCGAGGGCTTTCAGGGGCCAACGTCCTGACTTTC,CTSSRGLSGANVLTF
.,TRBJ1-5,.,TRBV30,TGTGCCTGGAGTGTAGGGGGGAAGGAGCAGCCCCAGCATTTT,CAWSVGGKEQPQHF
TRBD2,TRBJ2-3,.,TRBV9,TGTGCCAGCAGCAGCAGCGGGAGGGCCTCTGAGACAGATACGCAGTATTTT,CASSSSGRASETDTQYF
.,TRBJ1-2,.,TRBV18,TGTGCCAGCTCACCAGGGGGGTCTGGCTACACCTTC,CASSPGGSGYTF
.,TRBJ1-5,.,TRBV7-2,TGTGCCAGCAGCCCGTGGGGGGGCAATCAGCCCCAGCATTTT,CASSPWGGNQPQHF
TRBD1,TRBJ2-1,.,TRBV25-1,TGTGCCAGCAGTGGGGCCGGGACAGGTTTTAGTGAGCAGTTCTTC,CASSGAGTGFSEQFF
.,TRBJ2-3,.,TRBV6-4,TGTGCCAGCAGTGACTCTAGGAAGGGGGATATGGATACGCAGTATTTT,CASSDSRKGDMDTQYF
TRBD2,TRBJ2-1,.,TRBV10-3,TGTGCCATCAGTGAGTCCTCCGCCGGGAGGAATGAGCAGTTCTTC,CAISESSAGRNEQFF
.,TRBJ1-3,.,TRBV9,TGTGCCAGCAGCCCCCGACATTACTCTGGAAACACCATATATTTT,CASSPRHYSGNTIYF
TRBD1,TRBJ2-5,.,TRBV6-1,TGTGCCAGCACTGGAGCCGGGGGGACAGGGGTGATGGAGACCCAGTACTTC,CASTGAGGTGVMETQYF
.,TRBJ2-5,.,TRBV10-3,TGTGCCATCAGGCTAGGACAGAGTCAAGAGACCCAGTACTTC,CAIRLGQSQETQYF